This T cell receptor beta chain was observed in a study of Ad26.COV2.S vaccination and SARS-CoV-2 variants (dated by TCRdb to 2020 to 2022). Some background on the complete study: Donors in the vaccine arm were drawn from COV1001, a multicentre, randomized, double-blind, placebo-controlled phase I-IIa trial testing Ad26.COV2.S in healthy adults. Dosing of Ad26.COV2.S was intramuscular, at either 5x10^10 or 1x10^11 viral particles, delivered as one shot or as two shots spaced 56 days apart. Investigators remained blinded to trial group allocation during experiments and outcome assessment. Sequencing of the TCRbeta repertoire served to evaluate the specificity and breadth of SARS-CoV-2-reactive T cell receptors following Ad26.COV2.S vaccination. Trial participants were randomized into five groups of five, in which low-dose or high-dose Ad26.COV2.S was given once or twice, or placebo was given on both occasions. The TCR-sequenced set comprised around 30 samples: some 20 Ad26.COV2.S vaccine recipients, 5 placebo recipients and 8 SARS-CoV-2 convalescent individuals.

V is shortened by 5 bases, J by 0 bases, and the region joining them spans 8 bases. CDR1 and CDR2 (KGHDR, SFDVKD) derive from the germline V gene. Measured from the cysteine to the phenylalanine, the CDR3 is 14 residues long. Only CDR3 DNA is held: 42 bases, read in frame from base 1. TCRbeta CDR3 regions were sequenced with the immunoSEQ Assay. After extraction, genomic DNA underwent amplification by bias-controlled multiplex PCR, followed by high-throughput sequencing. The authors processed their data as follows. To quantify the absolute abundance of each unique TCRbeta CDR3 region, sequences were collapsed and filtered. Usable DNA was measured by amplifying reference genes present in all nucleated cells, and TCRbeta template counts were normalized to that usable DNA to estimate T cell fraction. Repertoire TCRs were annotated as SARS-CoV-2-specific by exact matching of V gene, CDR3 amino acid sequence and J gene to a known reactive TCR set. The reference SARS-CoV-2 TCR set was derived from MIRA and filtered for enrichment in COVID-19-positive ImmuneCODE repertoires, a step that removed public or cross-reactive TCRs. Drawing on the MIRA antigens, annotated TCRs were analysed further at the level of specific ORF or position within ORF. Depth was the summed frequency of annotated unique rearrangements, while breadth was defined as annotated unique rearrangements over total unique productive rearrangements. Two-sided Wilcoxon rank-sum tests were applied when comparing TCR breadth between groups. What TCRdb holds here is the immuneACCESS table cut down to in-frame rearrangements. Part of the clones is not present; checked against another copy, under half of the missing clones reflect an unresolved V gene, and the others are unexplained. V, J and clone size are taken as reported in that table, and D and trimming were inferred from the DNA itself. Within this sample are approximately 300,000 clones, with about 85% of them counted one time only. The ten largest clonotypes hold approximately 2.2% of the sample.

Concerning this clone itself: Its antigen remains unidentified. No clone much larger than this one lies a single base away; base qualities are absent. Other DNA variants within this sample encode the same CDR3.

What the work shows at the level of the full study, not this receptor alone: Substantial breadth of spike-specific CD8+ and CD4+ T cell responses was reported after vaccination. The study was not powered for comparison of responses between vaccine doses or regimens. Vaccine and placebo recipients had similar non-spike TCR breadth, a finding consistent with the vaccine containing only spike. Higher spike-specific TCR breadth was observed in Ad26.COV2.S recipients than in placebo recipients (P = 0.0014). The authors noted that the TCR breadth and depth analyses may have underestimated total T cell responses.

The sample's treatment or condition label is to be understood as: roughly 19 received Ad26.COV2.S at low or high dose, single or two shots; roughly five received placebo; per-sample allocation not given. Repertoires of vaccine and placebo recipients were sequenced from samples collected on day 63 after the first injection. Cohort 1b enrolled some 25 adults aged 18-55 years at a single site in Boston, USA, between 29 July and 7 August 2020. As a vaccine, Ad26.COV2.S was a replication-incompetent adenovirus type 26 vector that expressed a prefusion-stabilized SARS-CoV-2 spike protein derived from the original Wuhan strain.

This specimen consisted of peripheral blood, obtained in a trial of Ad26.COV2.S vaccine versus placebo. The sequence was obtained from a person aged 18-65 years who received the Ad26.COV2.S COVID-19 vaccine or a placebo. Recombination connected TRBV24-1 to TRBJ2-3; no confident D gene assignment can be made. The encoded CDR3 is CATSGGASTDTQYF. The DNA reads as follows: TGTGCCACCAGTGGCGGAGCCAGCACAGATACGCAGTATTTT.